What follows describes a single T cell receptor beta chain. TCRdb called the 5' RACE reads again in MiXCR, with one record for every CDR3 protein. There are hundreds of thousands of distinct CDR3 sequences in the sample; roughly 17% occur only once, and roughly 7.8% lies in the top ten. The sample comes from a study of T-cell memory formation after mild COVID-19. Germline CDR1 reads MNHNY; CDR2 reads SVGAGI (reference sequence). The CDR3 has 14 residues. Trimming cost V 3 bases and J 2 bases, with 11 bases left between them. Specimen: PBMCs or a T cell subset sorted from them (not recorded which). This clonotype originated in an adult woman who had mild COVID-19 (a few samples of this study predate the infection). Cell type and time point are not known. This rearrangement joins TRBV6-6 to TRBJ2-7; no firm D call. The CDR3 loop is CASSYLTGPYEQYF. The CDR3 DNA sequence: TGTGCCAGCAGTTATTTGACGGGCCCCTACGAGCAGTACTTC.